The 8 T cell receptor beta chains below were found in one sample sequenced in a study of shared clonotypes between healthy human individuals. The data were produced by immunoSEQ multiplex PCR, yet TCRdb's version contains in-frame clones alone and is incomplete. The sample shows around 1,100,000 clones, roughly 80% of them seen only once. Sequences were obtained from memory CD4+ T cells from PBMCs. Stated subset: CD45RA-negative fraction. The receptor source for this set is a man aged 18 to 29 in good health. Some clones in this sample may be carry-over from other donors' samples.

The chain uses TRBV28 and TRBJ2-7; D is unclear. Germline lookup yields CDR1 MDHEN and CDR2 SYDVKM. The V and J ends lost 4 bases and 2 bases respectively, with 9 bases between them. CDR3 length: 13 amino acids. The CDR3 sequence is CASSYKIPYEQYF. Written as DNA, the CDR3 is TGTGCCAGCAGTTACAAAATCCCCTACGAGCAGTACTTC.

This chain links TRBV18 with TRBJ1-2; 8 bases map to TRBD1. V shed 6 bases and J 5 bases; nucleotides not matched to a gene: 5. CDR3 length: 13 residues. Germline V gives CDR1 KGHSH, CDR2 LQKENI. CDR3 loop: CASSPGQVYGYTF. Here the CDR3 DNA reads TGTGCCAGCTCGCCGGGACAGGTTTATGGCTACACCTTC.

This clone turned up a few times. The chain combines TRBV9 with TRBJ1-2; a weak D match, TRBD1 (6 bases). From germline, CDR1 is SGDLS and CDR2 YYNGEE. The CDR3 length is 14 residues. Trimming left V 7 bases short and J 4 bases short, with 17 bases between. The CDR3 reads CASQRGTGLYGYTF. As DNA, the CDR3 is TGTGCCAGCCAAAGGGGGACCGGCCTCTATGGCTACACCTTC. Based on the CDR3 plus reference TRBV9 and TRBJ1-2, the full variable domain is DSGVTQTPKHLITATGQRVTLRCSPRSGDLSVYWYQQSLDQGLQFLIQYYNGEERAKGNILERFSAQQFPDLHSELNLSSLELGDSALYFCASQRGTGLYGYTFGSGTRLTVV.

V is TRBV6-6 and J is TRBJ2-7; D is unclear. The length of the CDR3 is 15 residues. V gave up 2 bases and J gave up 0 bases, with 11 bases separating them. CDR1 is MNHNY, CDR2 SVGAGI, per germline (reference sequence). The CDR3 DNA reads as TGTGCCAGCAGTTACGGGTCCTACAACTCCTACGAGCAGTACTTC. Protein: CASSYGSYNSYEQYF.

The CDR3 nucleotides read TGCGCCAGCAGCTTGACAGCGACGGCAGCTAATGAAAAACTGTTTTTT. This translates into CASSLTATAANEKLFF. V usage is TRBV5-1 and J usage is TRBJ1-4; D gene ambiguous. Trimming shortened V by 1 base and J by 3 bases, and 13 bases separated the two germline ends. Germline V CDR1 and CDR2: SGHRS, YFSETQ. CDR3 length: 16 amino acids. Full variable domain (missing parts from reference TRBV5-1 and TRBJ1-4): KAGVTQTPRYLIKTRGQQVTLSCSPISGHRSVSWYQQTPGQGLQFLFEYFSETQRNKGNFPGRFSGRQFSNSRSEMNVSTLELGDSALYLCASSLTATAANEKLFFGSGTQLSVL.

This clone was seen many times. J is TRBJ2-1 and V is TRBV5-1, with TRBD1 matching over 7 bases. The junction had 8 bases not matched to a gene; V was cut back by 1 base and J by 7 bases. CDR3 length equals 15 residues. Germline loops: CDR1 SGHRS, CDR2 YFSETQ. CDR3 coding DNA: TGCGCCAGCAGCTTGTTACTACAGGGGAAAAATGAGCAGTTCTTC. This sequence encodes CASSLLLQGKNEQFF.

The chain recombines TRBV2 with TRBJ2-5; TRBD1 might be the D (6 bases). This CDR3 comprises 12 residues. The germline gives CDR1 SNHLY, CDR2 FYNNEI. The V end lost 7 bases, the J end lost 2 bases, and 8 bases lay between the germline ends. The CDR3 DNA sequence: TGTGCCAGCAAGGACAGACAAGAGACCCAGTACTTC. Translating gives CASKDRQETQYF.

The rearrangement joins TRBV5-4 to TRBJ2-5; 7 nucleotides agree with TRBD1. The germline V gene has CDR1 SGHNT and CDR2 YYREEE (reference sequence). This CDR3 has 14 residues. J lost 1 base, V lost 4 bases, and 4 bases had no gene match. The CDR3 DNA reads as TGTGCCAGCAGCACACAGGGGCCCCAAGAGACCCAGTACTTC. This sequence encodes CASSTQGPQETQYF.